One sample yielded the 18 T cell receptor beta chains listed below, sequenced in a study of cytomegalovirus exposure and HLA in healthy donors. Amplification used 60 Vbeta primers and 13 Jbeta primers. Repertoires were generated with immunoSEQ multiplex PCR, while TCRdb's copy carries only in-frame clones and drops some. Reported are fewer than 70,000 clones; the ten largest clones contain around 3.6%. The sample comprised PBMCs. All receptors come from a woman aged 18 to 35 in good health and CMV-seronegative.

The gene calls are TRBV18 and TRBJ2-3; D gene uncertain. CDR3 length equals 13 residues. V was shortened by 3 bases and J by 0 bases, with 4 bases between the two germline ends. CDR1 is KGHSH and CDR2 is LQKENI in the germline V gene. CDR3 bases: TGTGCCAGCTCACCTTCTAGCACAGATACGCAGTATTTT. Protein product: CASSPSSTDTQYF.

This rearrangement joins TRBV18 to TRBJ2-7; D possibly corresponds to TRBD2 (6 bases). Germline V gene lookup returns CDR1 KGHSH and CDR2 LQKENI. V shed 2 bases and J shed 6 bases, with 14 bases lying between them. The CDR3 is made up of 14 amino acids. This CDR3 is CASSPNGGRSEQYF. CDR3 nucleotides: TGTGCCAGCTCACCAAACGGGGGAAGAAGCGAGCAGTACTTC.

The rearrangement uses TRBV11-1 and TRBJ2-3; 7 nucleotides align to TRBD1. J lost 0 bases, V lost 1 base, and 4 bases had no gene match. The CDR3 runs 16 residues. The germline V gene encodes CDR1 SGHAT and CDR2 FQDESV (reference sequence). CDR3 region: CASSLGGRGSTDTQYF. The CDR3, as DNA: TGTGCCAGCAGCTTAGGGGGCAGGGGGAGCACAGATACGCAGTATTTT.

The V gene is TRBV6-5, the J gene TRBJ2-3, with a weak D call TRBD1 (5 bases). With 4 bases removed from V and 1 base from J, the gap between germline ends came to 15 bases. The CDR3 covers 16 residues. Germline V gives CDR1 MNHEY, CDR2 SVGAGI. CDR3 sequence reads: CASSSRLLGGTDTQYF. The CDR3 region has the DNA TGTGCCAGCAGTTCCCGACTCCTAGGGGGCACAGATACGCAGTATTTT.

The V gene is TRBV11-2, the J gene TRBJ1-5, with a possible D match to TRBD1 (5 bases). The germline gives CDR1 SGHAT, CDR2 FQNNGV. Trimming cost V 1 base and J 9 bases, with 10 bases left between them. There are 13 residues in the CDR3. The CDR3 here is CASSLVGGAPQHF. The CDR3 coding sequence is TGTGCCAGCAGCTTAGTGGGCGGGGCGCCCCAGCATTTT. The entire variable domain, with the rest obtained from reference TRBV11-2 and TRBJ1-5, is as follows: EAGVAQSPRYKIIEKRQSVAFWCNPISGHATLYWYQQILGQGPKLLIQFQNNGVVDDSQLPKDRFSAERLKGVDSTLKIQPAKLEDSAVYLCASSLVGGAPQHFGDGTRLSIL.

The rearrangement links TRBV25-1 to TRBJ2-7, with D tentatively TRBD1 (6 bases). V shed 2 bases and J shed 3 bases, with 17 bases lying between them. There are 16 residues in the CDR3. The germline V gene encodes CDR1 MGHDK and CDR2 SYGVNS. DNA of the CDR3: TGTGCCAGCAGTGAAGCTCAGGGGCCGCTTCTCTACGAGCAGTACTTC. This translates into CASSEAQGPLLYEQYF.

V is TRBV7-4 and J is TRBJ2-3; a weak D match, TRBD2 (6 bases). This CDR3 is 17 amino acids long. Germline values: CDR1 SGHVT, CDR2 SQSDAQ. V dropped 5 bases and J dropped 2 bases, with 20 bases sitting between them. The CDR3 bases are TGTGCCAGCAGCACGTGGGACTTCCTTGACGTCACAGATACGCAGTATTTT. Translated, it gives CASSTWDFLDVTDTQYF.

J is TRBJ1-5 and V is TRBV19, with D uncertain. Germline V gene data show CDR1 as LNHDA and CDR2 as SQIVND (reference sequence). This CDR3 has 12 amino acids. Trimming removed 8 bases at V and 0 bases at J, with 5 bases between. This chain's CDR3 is CASYGSNQPQHF. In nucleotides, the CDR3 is TGTGCCAGTTACGGTAGCAATCAGCCCCAGCATTTT.

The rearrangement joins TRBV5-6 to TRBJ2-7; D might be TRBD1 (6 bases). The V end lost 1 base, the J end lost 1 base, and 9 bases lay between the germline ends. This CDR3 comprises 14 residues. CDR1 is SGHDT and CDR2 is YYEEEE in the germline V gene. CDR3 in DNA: TGTGCCAGCAGCTTGCTGACAGGTTCCTACGAGCAGTACTTC. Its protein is CASSLLTGSYEQYF.

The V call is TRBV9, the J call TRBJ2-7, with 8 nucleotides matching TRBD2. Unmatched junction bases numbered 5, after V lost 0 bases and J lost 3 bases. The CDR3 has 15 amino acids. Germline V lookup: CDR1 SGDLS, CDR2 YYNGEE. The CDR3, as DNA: TGTGCCAGCAGCGTAGAAGCGGGAGCTAGCTACGAGCAGTACTTC. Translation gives CASSVEAGASYEQYF.

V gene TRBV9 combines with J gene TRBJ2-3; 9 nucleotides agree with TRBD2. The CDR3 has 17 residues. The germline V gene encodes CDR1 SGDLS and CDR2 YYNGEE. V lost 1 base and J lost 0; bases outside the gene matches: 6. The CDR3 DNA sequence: TGTGCCAGCAGCGTACATGGCGGGGGGGGGAGCACAGATACGCAGTATTTT. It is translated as CASSVHGGGGSTDTQYF.

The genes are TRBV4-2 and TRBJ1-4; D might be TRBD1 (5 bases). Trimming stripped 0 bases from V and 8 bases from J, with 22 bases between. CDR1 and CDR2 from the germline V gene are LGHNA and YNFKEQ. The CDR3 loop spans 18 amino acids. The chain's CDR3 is CASSQDQSGIGRGEKLFF. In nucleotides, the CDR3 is TGTGCCAGCAGCCAAGATCAATCAGGGATCGGACGAGGCGAAAAACTGTTTTTT.

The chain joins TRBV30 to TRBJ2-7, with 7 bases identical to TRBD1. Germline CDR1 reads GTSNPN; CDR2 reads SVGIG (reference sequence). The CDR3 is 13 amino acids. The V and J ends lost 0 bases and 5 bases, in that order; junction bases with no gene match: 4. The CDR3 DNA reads TGTGCCTGGAGTGTGACAGGGTTCGACGAGCAGTACTTC. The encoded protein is CAWSVTGFDEQYF.

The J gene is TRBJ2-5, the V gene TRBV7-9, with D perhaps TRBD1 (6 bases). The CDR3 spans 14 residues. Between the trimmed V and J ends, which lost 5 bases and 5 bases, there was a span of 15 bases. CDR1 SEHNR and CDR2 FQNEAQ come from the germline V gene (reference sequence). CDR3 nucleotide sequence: TGTGCCAGCAGCCAAGGTGGGGGCCGGGAGACCCAGTACTTC. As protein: CASSQGGGRETQYF.

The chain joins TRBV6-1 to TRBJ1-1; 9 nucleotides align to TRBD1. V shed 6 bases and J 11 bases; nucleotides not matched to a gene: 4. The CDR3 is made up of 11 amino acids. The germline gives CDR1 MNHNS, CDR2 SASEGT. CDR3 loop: CASRGQGMAFF. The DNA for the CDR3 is TGTGCCAGCAGGGGACAGGGAATGGCTTTCTTT.

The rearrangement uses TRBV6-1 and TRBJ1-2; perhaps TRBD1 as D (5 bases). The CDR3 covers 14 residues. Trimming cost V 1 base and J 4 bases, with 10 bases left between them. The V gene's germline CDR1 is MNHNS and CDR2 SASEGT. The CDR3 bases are TGTGCCAGCAGTGAAGTTGGGGCGGCCTATGGCTACACCTTC. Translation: CASSEVGAAYGYTF.

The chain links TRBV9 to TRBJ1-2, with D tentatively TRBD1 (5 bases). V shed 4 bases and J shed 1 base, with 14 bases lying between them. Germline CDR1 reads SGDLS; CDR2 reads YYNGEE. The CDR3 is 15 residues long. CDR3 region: CASSPRQYGNYGYTF. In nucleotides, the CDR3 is TGTGCCAGCAGCCCCCGACAGTACGGTAACTATGGCTACACCTTC.

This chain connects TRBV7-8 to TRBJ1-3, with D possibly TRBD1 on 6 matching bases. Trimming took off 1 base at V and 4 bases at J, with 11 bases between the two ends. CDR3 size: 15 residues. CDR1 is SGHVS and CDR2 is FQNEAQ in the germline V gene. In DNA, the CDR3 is TGTGCCAGCAGCTTAGTTTCCGGGACAGGAAACACCATATATTTT. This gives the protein CASSLVSGTGNTIYF. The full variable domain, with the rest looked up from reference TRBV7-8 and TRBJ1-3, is GAGVSQSPRYKVAKRGQDVALRCDPISGHVSLFWYQQALGQGPEFLTYFQNEAQLDKSGLPSDRFFAERPEGSVSTLKIQRTQQEDSAVYLCASSLVSGTGNTIYFGEGSWLTVV.